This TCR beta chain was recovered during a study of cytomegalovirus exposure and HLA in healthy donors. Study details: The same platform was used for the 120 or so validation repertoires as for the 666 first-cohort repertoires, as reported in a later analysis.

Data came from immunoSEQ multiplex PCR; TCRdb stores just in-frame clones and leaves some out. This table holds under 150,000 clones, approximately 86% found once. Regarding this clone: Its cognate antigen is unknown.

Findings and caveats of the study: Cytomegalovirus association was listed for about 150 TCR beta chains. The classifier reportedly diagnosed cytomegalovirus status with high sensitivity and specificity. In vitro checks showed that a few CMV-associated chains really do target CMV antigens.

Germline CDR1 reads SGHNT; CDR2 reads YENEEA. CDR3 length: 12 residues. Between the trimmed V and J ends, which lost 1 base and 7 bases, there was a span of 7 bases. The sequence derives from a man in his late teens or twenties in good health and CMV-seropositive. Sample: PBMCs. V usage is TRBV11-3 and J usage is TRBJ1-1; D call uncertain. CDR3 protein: CASSLGRGEAFF. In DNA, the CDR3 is TGTGCCAGCAGCTTAGGTCGGGGTGAAGCTTTCTTT. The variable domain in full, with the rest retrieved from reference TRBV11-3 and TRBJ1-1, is EAGVVQSPRYKIIEKKQPVAFWCNPISGHNTLYWYLQNLGQGPELLIRYENEEAVDDSQLPKDRFSAERLKGVDSTLKIQPAELGDSAVYLCASSLGRGEAFFGQGTRLTVV.